These T cell receptor beta chains were read from a single sample in a study of OX40 agonist ivuxolimab in advanced cancers. Generated by immunoSEQ multiplex PCR, the TCRdb table keeps only in-frame clones and is missing some. The table lists under 80,000 clones, about 88% of them singletons. The source material was CD4+ or CD8+ T cells sorted from blood, sampled in a trial of the OX40 agonist ivuxolimab. The receptors stem from an adult with an advanced solid tumor such as melanoma, head and neck, liver or kidney cancer. CDR3s include the opening cysteine and the closing phenylalanine or tryptophan. The D gene is left open where the match is weak. A row's size may be missing; if present it is once, few, many or a size class.

D: NA
size: NA
V: TRBV5-4
J: TRBJ2-3
CDR3: CASSYDTRTDTQYF
DNA: TGTGCCAGCAGCTACGACACTCGCACAGATACGCAGTATTTT

D: TRBD1
size: NA
V: TRBV11-1
J: TRBJ2-5
CDR3: CASSLTGQGEETQYF
DNA: TGTGCCAGCAGCTTGACGGGGCAGGGGGAAGAGACCCAGTACTTC

D: NA
size: NA
V: TRBV10-3
J: TRBJ1-1
CDR3: CAISDPGPPNTEAFF
DNA: TGTGCCATCAGTGACCCGGGACCCCCAAACACTGAAGCTTTCTTT

D: TRBD2
size: once
V: TRBV11-2
J: TRBJ2-1
CDR3: CASSFGTSGYNEQFF
DNA: TGTGCCAGCAGCTTTGGGACTAGCGGATACAATGAGCAGTTCTTC

D: TRBD1
size: NA
V: TRBV9
J: TRBJ1-2
CDR3: CASSAQPGQGARGYTF
DNA: TGTGCCAGCAGCGCCCAGCCGGGACAGGGGGCTAGGGGCTACACCTTC

D: NA
size: NA
V: TRBV6-1
J: TRBJ2-5
CDR3: CASSDILGGAGETQYF
DNA: TGTGCCAGCAGTGACATCCTGGGGGGGGCAGGTGAGACCCAGTACTTC

D: NA
size: NA
V: TRBV19
J: TRBJ1-4
CDR3: CASSTGSNEKLFF
DNA: TGTGCCAGTAGTACGGGTTCTAATGAAAAACTGTTTTTT

D: TRBD1
size: few
V: TRBV15
J: TRBJ1-5
CDR3: CATSRGPFTGGKGQPQHF
DNA: TGTGCCACCAGCAGAGGCCCCTTTACAGGGGGTAAGGGTCAGCCCCAGCATTTT

D: TRBD1
size: NA
V: TRBV6-6
J: TRBJ1-5
CDR3: CASREDRANQPQHF
DNA: TGTGCCAGCAGGGAAGACAGGGCCAATCAGCCCCAGCATTTT

D: NA
size: NA
V: TRBV19
J: TRBJ2-5
CDR3: CASRRHQIEETQYF
DNA: TGTGCCAGTAGGCGACACCAGATCGAAGAGACCCAGTACTTC

D: TRBD1
size: NA
V: TRBV10-2
J: TRBJ1-5
CDR3: CASRQGNSNQPQHF
DNA: TGCGCCAGCAGACAGGGGAATAGCAATCAGCCCCAGCATTTT

D: NA
size: NA
V: TRBV7-3
J: TRBJ1-6
CDR3: CASSASGTRNSPLHF
DNA: TGTGCCAGCAGCGCCTCCGGGACAAGGAATTCACCCCTCCACTTT

D: TRBD1
size: NA
V: TRBV5-3
J: TRBJ1-3
CDR3: CARSRLGQTSGNTIYF
DNA: TGTGCCAGAAGCCGACTGGGACAGACCTCTGGAAACACCATATATTTT

D: TRBD1
size: NA
V: TRBV15
J: TRBJ1-1
CDR3: CATSREPGTGLTEAFF
DNA: TGTGCCACCAGCAGAGAACCCGGGACAGGGCTGACTGAAGCTTTCTTT

D: NA
size: NA
V: TRBV6-6
J: TRBJ2-7
CDR3: CASSLGSSYEQYF
DNA: TGTGCCAGCAGTTTGGGGTCCTCCTACGAGCAGTACTTC